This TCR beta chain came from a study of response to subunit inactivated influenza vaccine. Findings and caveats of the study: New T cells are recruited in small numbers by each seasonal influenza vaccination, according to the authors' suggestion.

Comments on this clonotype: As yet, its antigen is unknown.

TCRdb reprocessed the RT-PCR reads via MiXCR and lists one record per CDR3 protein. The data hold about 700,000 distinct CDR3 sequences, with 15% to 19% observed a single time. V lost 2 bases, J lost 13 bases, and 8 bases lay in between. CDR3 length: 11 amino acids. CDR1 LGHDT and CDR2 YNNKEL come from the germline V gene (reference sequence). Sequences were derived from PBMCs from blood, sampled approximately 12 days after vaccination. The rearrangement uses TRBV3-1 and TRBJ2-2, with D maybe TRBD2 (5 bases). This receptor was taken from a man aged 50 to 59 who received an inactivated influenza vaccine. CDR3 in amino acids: CASSQTAGLFF. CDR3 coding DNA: TGTGCCAGCAGCCAAACGGCGGGGCTGTTTTTT.